The present T cell receptor beta chain was sequenced within a study of lymphopenia after photon versus proton radiotherapy. Using immunoSEQ multiplex PCR, the repertoire was profiled, and TCRdb retains in-frame clones only, with some absent. The data contain roughly 25,000 clones, 70% to 85% of them singletons. Germline V lookup: CDR1 MDHEN, CDR2 SYDVKM. The CDR3 loop spans 14 amino acids. Trimming cost V 2 bases and J 10 bases; bases outside gene matches: 7. Points on this clone: What it binds is unknown.

Points from the study as a whole: After the lymphocyte nadir, photon-treated repertoires showed oligoclonal expansion, especially of CD8+ Temra cells. Post-nadir TCR diversity decline inversely tracked overall survival among those who died.

This chain joins TRBV28 and TRBJ2-1; 8 positions agree with TRBD2. This clonotype was sampled from a woman in her sixties or seventies with pancreatic cancer. This specimen consisted of peripheral blood, obtained from a patient treated with proton-based radiotherapy. CDR3 coding DNA: TGTGCCAGCAGTTTACTTGGGCGGGAGGTCGAGCAGTTCTTC. Residues: CASSLLGREVEQFF.